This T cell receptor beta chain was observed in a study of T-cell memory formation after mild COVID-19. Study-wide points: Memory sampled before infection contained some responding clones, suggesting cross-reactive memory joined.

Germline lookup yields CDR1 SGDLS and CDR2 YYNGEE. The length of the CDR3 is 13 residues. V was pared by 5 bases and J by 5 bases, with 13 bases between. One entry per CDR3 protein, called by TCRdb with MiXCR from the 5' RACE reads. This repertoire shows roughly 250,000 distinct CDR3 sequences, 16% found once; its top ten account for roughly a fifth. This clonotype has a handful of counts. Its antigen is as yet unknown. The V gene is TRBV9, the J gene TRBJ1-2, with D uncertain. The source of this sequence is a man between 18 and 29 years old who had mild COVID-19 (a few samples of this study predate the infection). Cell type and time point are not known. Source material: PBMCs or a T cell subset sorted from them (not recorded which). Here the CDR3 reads CASRKNDGYGYTF. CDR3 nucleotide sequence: TGTGCCAGCAGGAAGAACGACGGGTATGGCTACACCTTC.